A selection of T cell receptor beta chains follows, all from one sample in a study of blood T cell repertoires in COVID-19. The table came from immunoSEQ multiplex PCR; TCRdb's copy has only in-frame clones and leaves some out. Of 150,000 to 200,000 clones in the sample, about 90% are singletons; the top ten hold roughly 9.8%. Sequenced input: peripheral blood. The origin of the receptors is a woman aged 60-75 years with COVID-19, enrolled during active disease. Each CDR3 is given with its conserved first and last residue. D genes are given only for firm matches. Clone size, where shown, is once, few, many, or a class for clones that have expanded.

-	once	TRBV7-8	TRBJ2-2	CASSAGQQSTGELFF	TGTGCCAGCAGCGCGGGACAGCAAAGCACCGGGGAGCTGTTTTTT
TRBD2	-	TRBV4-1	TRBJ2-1	CASSQVSPGGHSYNEQFF	TGCGCCAGCAGCCAAGTCTCCCCGGGAGGCCATTCCTACAATGAGCAGTTCTTC
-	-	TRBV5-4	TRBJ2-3	CASSIGVTDTQYF	TGTGCCAGCAGCATCGGAGTCACAGATACGCAGTATTTT
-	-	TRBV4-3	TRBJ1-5	CASSHLGANQPQHF	TGCGCCAGCAGCCACCTAGGCGCCAATCAGCCCCAGCATTTT
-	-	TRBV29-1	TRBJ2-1	CSVDRQGRRDEQFF	TGCAGCGTTGATCGCCAGGGGCGCAGGGATGAGCAGTTCTTC
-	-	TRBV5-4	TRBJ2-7	CASSSTYEQYF	TGTGCCAGCAGCTCCACCTACGAGCAGTACTTC
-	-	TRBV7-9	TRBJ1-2	CASTNWGQGYGYTF	TGTGCCAGCACCAACTGGGGGCAGGGCTATGGCTACACCTTC
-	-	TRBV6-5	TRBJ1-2	CASSYPSGYTF	TGTGCCAGCAGTTACCCCAGTGGCTACACCTTC
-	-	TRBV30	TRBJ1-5	CAWSPALGPQHF	TGTGCCTGGAGTCCAGCCCTAGGGCCCCAGCATTTT
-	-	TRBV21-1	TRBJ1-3	CASSKFGLSGNTIYF	TGTGCCAGCAGCAAATTCGGTTTGTCTGGAAACACCATATATTTT
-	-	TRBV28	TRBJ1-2	CASSLRQFNYGYTF	TGTGCCAGCAGTCTACGACAGTTCAACTATGGCTACACCTTC
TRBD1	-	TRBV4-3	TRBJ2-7	CASSQVTGAWEQYF	TGCGCCAGCAGCCAAGTGACAGGGGCTTGGGAGCAGTACTTC
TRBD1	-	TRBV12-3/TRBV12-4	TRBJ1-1	CASSLAGGTEAFF	TGTGCCAGCAGTTTGGCAGGGGGCACTGAAGCTTTCTTT
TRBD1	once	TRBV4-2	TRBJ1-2	CASSRETGVDGYTF	TGTGCCAGCAGCCGAGAGACAGGGGTGGATGGCTACACCTTC
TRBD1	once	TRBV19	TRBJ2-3	CASSIGSGTGTDTQYF	TGTGCCAGTAGTATAGGCTCCGGGACAGGGACAGATACGCAGTATTTT
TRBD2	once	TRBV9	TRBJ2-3	CASSAGTTSTDTQYF	TGTGCCAGCAGCGCCGGGACTACCAGCACAGATACGCAGTATTTT
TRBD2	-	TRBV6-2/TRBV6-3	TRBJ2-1	CASSTSGNPSYNEQFF	TGTGCCAGCAGTACTAGCGGGAATCCGTCCTACAATGAGCAGTTCTTC
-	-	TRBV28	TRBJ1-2	CASSLLQPYGYTF	TGTGCCAGCAGTTTATTACAACCCTATGGCTACACCTTC
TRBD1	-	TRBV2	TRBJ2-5	CASSPGTGGHIQETQYF	TGTGCCAGCAGTCCCGGGACAGGGGGGCATATCCAAGAGACCCAGTACTTC
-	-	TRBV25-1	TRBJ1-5	CASSDRGKDWCNQPQHF	TGTGCCAGCAGTGATCGGGGGAAGGACTGGTGCAATCAGCCCCAGCATTTT
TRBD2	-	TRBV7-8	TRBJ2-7	CASSSPVGGRISSYEQYF	TGTGCCAGCAGCTCCCCTGTGGGGGGGAGAATTAGCTCCTACGAGCAGTACTTC
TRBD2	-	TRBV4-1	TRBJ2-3	CASSPYRGEGTDTQYF	TGCGCCAGCAGCCCCTATCGGGGGGAGGGAACGGATACGCAGTATTTT
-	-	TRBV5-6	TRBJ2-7	CASSFRGIGKTYEQYF	TGTGCCAGCAGCTTTCGGGGAATAGGGAAAACCTACGAGCAGTACTTC
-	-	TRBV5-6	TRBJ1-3	CASSSTGNSGNTIYF	TGTGCCAGCAGCAGCACGGGGAACTCTGGAAACACCATATATTTT
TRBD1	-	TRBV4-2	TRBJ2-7	CASSQDPGPTGAIGNEQYF	TGTGCCAGCAGCCAAGATCCCGGGCCTACAGGGGCGATTGGCAACGAGCAGTACTTC
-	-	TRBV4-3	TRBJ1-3	CASSQGEHKSGNTIYF	TGCGCCAGCAGCCAAGGGGAGCACAAGTCTGGAAACACCATATATTTT
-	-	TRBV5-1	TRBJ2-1	CASSLVETSSYNEQFF	TGCGCCAGCAGCTTGGTGGAGACTAGCTCCTACAATGAGCAGTTCTTC
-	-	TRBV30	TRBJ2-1	CAWSVSLNNEQFF	TGTGCCTGGAGTGTAAGCCTGAACAATGAGCAGTTCTTC
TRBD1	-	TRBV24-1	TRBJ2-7	CATSGPGQGANPYEQYF	TGTGCCACCAGTGGCCCGGGACAGGGGGCTAATCCCTACGAGCAGTACTTC
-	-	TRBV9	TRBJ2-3	CASSRNPATTDTQYF	TGTGCCAGCAGCAGAAACCCCGCTACCACAGATACGCAGTATTTT
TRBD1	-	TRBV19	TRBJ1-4	CASKYKGASEKLFF	TGTGCCAGTAAATATAAGGGGGCAAGTGAAAAACTGTTTTTT
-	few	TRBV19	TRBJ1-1	CASRGGIAEAFF	TGTGCCAGTAGGGGGGGAATAGCTGAAGCTTTCTTT
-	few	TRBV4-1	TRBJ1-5	CASSLLGGSNQPQHF	TGCGCCAGCAGCCTTTTGGGGGGTAGCAATCAGCCCCAGCATTTT
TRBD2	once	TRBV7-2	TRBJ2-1	CASSLMLAGAWEQFF	TGTGCCAGCAGCTTAATGCTAGCGGGAGCATGGGAGCAGTTCTTC
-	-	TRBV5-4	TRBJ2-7	CASSLGDTGQYF	TGTGCCAGCAGCTTGGGCGATACAGGGCAGTACTTC
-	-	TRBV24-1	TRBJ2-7	CATIRGFSYEQYF	TGTGCCACCATTAGGGGGTTCTCCTACGAGCAGTACTTC
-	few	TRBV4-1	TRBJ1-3	CASRPSGSGNTIYF	TGCGCCAGCAGACCCTCGGGCTCTGGAAACACCATATATTTT
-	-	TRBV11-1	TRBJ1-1	CASMGPGAEAFF	TGTGCCAGCATGGGACCAGGGGCTGAAGCTTTCTTT
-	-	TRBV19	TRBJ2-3	CASSMSGDRTDTQYF	TGTGCCAGTAGTATGTCGGGGGACCGCACAGATACGCAGTATTTT
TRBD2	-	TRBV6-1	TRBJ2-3	CASSEASGRTDTQYF	TGTGCCAGCAGTGAAGCTAGCGGGAGGACAGATACGCAGTATTTT
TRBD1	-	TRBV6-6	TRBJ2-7	CASSYGQGVDEQYF	TGTGCCAGCAGTTACGGACAGGGCGTAGACGAGCAGTACTTC
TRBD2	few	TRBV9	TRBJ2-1	CASSVVEREGLQFF	TGTGCCAGCAGCGTAGTAGAGCGGGAGGGCCTCCAGTTCTTC
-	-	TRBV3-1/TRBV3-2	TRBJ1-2	CASSQVATLGYTF	TGTGCCAGCAGCCAAGTCGCAACTCTGGGCTACACCTTC
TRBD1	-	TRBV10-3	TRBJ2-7	CAINDRVGEQYF	TGTGCCATCAACGACAGGGTCGGCGAGCAGTACTTC
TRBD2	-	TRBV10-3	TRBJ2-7	CAITGGATYEQYF	TGTGCCATCACGGGGGGGGCGACCTACGAGCAGTACTTC
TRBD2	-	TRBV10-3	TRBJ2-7	CAISDLAGGKEQYF	TGTGCCATCAGTGACCTAGCGGGAGGGAAAGAGCAGTACTTC
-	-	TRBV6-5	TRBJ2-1	CASGRTGQEQFF	TGTGCCAGCGGACGGACTGGACAGGAGCAGTTCTTC
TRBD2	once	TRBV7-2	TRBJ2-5	CASSLGLAGGGETQYF	TGTGCCAGCAGCCTAGGACTAGCGGGAGGGGGGGAGACCCAGTACTTC
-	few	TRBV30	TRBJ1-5	CAWSATPGRPQHF	TGTGCCTGGAGTGCGACCCCAGGGCGGCCCCAGCATTTT
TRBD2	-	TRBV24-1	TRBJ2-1	CATSDPGGYNEQFF	TGTGCCACCAGTGATCCGGGGGGTTACAATGAGCAGTTCTTC
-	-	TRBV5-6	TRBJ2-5	CASSLVTGLGETQYF	TGTGCCAGCAGCTTGGTTACGGGATTGGGGGAGACCCAGTACTTC
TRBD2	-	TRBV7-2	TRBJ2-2	CASSSMTSGKGELFF	TGTGCCAGCAGCTCAATGACTAGCGGGAAGGGGGAGCTGTTTTTT
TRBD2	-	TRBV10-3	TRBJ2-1	CAIGGLAGVNEQFF	TGTGCCATCGGGGGACTAGCGGGAGTTAATGAGCAGTTCTTC
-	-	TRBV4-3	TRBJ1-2	CASSQEWAVNYGYTF	TGCGCCAGCAGCCAAGAATGGGCCGTTAACTATGGCTACACCTTC